This T cell receptor beta chain came from a study of shared clonotypes between healthy human individuals (dated by TCRdb to about 2020). Context from the whole study: The cohort included three men and two women between 18 and 49 years of age. Per donor, three plates each were used for CD4 naive and CD4 memory, two for CD8 naive, and one for CD8 memory. Blood TCR repertoires of roughly five healthy adults were deeply sequenced to estimate repertoire size and the extent of clonotype sharing between individuals. To increase sequencing depth and limit assay-specific biases, different laboratories used diverse techniques to prepare libraries and sequence TCR repertoires. Each donor's leukapheresis produced roughly between roughly 0.9 and 9 billion PBMCs. What the authors observed across the whole study: Naive subsets generally had larger estimated clonotype richness than memory subsets. Sampling was restricted to blood, and TCR repertoires in tissue are likely to differ from TCR repertoires in blood. Clonotypes shared by all four sorted-subset donors showed higher generation probabilities than non-shared clonotypes. Sharing across several donors was observed for around 5% of naive CD4, under 4% of naive CD8, about 2.5% of memory CD4, and about 0.4% of memory CD8 clonotypes. Based on pairwise subsampling, the degree of clonotype sharing among donors was expected to be affected by sequencing depth. Even with the large sequencing depth, rarefaction of the sorted-subset datasets indicated that sequencing was incomplete. Because the study included a small number of donors, the genetic and exposure-history diversity represented was limited.

The CDR3 has 13 amino acids, counting the end cysteine and phenylalanine. Of all the DNA, just the CDR3 is kept, 39 bases in frame from base 1. The germline V gene encodes CDR1 GTSNPN and CDR2 SVGIG (reference sequence). V lost 8 bases and J lost 4 bases; the stretch between them is 18 bases long. As to this clone: It lacks a known antigen. Base qualities are not provided; no much larger clone lies one nucleotide away.

CD8 naive samples were CD45RO-negative cells positively selected for CCR7, giving a CD45RA+CCR7+ population that excluded TemRA cells. The donors were healthy, HIV-negative adults with no recently reported acute infections or vaccinations. Every donor was a Caucasian adult residing in Nashville, Tennessee, USA. Blood was collected by leukapheresis, and PBMCs were isolated by Ficoll-Histopaque density gradient centrifugation and then cryopreserved in liquid nitrogen vapor phase. Analytical flow cytometry was used to check the purity and quantity of each magnetically sorted T cell population. Genomic DNA was isolated from every sorted fraction and measured by UV absorbance on a Nanodrop 2000c. TCR CDR3 regions were amplified from genomic DNA by multiplex PCR using the deep immunoSEQ assay. Extracted genomic DNA from each cell subset was distributed evenly across all wells of several immunoSEQ 96-well plates, and each plate was treated as a replicate. Each replicate PCR for sorted subsets received about 210 ng genomic DNA, equal to about 30,000 T cell genomes. Purified libraries were quantified with a Qubit 3.0 fluorometer, sized on a Bioanalyzer 2100, and re-quantified with the KAPA Library Quantification kit. A separate single-read 150-cycle Illumina NextSeq 550 flow cell was used to sequence each immunoSEQ 96-well plate. The paper's processing steps were these. Because the immunoSEQ output held only junctional sequences and lacked quality scores, the filtering could not match the filtering applied to full-length reads. To assign V/J genes and CDR3, sequences were annotated against IMGT germline references using PyIR, a Python wrapper for IgBLAST v1.9. Reads with weak V/J assignments (E-value above 1e-6), missing CDR3, stop codons, out-of-frame junctions, or ambiguous translated residues were removed. V3J clonotypes were defined by identical inferred V gene, J gene, and CDR3 amino acid sequence. Percentage overlap between repertoires was computed as shared unique clonotypes divided by the size of the smaller repertoire. Three approaches were used to assess repertoire richness: RTK rarefaction, the Chao1 estimator, and Recon v2.1 estimates of unobserved clonotypes. Generation probabilities were computed with OLGA for all TCRbeta clonotypes obtained by the gDNA method from several donors. Imported from immuneACCESS, the table was reduced by TCRdb to in-frame sequences with V and J called. These copies leave out some clones; in studies compared against another copy, an unresolved V gene accounts for under half, and the cause of the remainder is not known. V and J calls and clone size come straight from that table; D and trimming were deduced from the DNA. This sample lists approximately 810,000 clones; nearly 95% were detected once. Of the sample, 24% falls within the top ten clones.

This receptor was taken from a man younger than 40 in good health. The specimen sequenced was naive CD8+ T cells sorted from blood. The sample's cell subset or site, from its label and the paper: CD45RA+CCR7+. The receptor chain draws on TRBV30 and TRBJ2-7; a weak D assignment points to TRBD1 (5 bases agree). Here the CDR3 is given as CAVMGPSAYEQYF. The DNA sequence is TGTGCCGTGATGGGGCCAAGTGCGTACGAGCAGTACTTC.